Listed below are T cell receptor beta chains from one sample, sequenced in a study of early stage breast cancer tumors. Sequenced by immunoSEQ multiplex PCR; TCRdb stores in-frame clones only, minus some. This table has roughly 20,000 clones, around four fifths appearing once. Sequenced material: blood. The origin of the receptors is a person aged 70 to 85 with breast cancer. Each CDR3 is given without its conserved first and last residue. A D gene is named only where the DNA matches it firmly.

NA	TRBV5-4	ASSLMGLEAF
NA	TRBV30	AWSVQNTGELF
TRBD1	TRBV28	ASSPTDRVNGNTIY
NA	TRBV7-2	ASSLGGTSYEQY
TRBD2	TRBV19	ASSWRGSNTGELF
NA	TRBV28	ASSLLGLSSYNEQF
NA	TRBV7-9	ASSLKGYDEQF
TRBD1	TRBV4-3	ASSQDLGQGDGYT
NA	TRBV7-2	ASSLGFSLNTEAF
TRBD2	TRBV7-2	ASSLQGGDTGELF
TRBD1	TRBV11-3	ASSPGQGVSGELF
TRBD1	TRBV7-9	ASSFGTVYAAGELF
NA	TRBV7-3	ASSLNTGRGTDTQY
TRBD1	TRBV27	ASSPRLGQGSRGKLF
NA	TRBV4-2	ASSQTTSSGNTIY
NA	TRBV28	ASPPQRGSTDTQY
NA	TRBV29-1	SVEVGHTEAF
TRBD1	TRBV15	ATSRTGQGEAF
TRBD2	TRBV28	ASRKLAGGPGEQY
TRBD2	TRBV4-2	ASSQGEASGGLNTGELF
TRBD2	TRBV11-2	ASSLISGATDTQY
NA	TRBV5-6	ASSFWTASSGRDY
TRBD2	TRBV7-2	ASSLAGSGGQYNEQF
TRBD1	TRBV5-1	ASSLEGAKYHEQY
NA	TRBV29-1	SVESGPETQY
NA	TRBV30	AWSDTGLANYGYT
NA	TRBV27	ASSLSRIYNEQF
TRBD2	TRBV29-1	SVTFLTGTSGQETQY
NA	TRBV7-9	ASLSSYNEQF
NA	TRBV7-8	ASSPSSGRIQETQY
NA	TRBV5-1	ASSLSSSNTGELF
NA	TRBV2	ASSTGQNAF
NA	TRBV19	ASSISAQYGYT
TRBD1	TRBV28	ASRHGTGKSYGYT
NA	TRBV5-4	ASSPAAGNTGELF
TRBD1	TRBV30	AWRAPGTGGEKLF
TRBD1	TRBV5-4	ASSSQGSEKLF